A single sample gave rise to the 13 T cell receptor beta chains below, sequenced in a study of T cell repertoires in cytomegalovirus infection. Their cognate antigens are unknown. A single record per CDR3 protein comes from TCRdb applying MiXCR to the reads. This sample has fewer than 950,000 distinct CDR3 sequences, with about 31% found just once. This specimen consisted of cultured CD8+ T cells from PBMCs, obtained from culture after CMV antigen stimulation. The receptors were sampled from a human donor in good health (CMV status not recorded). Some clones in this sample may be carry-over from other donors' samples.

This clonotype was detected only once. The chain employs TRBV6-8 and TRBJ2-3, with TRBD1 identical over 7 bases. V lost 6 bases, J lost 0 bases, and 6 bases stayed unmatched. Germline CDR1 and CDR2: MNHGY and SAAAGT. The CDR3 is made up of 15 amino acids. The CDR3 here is CASRIGTASTDTQYF. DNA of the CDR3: TGTGCCAGCAGGATCGGGACAGCAAGCACAGATACGCAGTATTTT.

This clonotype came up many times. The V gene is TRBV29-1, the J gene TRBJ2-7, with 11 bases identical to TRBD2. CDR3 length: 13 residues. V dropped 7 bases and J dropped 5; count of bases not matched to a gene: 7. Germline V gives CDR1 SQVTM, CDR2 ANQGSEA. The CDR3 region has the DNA TGCAGCGGCTTACTAGCGGGGGAACACGAGCAGTACTTC. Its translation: CSGLLAGEHEQYF.

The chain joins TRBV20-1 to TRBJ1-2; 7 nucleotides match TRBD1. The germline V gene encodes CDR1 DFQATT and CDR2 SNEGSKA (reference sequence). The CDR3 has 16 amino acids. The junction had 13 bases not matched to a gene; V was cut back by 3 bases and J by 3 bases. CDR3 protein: CSASSPGQSLYYGYTF. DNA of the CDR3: TGCAGTGCTAGTTCCCCGGGACAGTCCCTTTACTATGGCTACACCTTC.

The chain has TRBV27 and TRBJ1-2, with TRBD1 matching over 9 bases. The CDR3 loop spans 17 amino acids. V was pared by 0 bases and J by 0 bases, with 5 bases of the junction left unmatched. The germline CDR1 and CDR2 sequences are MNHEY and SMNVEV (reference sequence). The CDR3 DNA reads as TGTGCCAGCAGTTTATCCGGGACAGGGCGGACTAACTATGGCTACACCTTC. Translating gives CASSLSGTGRTNYGYTF.

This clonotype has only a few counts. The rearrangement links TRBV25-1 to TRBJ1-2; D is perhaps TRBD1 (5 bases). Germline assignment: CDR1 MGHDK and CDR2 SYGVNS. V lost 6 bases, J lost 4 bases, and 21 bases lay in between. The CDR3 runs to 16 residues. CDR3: CASRGREETNLYGYTF. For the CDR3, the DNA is TGTGCCAGCAGGGGACGCGAGGAAACCAACCTCTATGGCTACACCTTC.

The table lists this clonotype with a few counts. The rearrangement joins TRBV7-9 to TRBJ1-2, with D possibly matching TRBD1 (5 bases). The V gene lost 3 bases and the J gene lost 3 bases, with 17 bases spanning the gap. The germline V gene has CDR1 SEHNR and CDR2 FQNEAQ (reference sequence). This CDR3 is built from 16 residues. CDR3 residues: CASSFSGRDRDYGYTF. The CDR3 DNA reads TGTGCCAGCAGCTTCTCGGGACGCGATAGGGACTATGGCTACACCTTC.

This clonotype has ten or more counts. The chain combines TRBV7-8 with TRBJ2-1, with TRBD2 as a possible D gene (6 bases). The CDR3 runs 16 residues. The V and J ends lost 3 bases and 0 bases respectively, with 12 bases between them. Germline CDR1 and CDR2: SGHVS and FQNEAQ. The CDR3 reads CASSFRAGSSYNEQFF. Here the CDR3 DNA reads TGTGCCAGCAGCTTTCGGGCGGGGAGCTCCTACAATGAGCAGTTCTTC.

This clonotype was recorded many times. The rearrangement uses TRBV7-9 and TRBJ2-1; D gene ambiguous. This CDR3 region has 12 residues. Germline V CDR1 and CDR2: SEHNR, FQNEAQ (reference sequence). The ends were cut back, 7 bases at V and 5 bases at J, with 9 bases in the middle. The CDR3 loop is CASTANNNEQFF. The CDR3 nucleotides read TGTGCCAGCACCGCAAACAACAATGAGCAGTTCTTC. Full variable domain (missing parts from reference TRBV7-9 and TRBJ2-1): DTGVSQNPRHKITKRGQNVTFRCDPISEHNRLYWYRQTLGQGPEFLTYFQNEAQLEKSRLLSDRFSAERPKGSFSTLEIQRTEQGDSAMYLCASTANNNEQFFGPGTRLTVL.

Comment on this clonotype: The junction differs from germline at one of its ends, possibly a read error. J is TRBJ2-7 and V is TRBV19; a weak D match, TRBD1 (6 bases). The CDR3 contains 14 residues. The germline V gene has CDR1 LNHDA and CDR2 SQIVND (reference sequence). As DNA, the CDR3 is TGTGTCAGTAGCCGGGGACACGGATACTACGAGCAGTACTTC. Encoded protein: CVSSRGHGYYEQYF.

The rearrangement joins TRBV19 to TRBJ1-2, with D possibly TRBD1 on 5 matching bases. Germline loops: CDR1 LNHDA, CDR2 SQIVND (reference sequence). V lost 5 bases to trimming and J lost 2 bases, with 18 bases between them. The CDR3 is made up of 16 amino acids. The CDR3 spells CASSAPDNLMNYGYTF. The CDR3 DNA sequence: TGTGCCAGTAGTGCCCCGGACAACTTGATGAACTATGGCTACACCTTC.

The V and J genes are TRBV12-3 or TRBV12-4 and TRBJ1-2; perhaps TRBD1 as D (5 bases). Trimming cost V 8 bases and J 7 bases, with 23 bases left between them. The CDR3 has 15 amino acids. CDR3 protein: CASSYRETDWVGYTF. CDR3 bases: TGTGCCAGCTCTTACCGGGAGACAGATTGGGTTGGCTACACCTTC.

The CDR3 here is CASSPSIGGDNQPQYF. The CDR3 DNA reads as TGTGCCAGCAGCCCCTCCATTGGGGGAGACAATCAGCCCCAGTATTTT. The rearrangement uses TRBV7-8 and TRBJ1-5, with D perhaps matching TRBD1 or TRBD2 (5 bases each). The DNA end lines up better with TRBJ2-3; the J call may be wrong. This CDR3 region has 16 residues. CDR1 is SGHVS and CDR2 is FQNEAQ in the germline V gene.

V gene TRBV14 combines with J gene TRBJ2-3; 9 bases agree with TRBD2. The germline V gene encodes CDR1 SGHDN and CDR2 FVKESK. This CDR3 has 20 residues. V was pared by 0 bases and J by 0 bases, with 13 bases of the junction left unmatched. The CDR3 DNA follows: TGTGCCAGCAGCCAAGAAGTCCGCGGGGGGGCCACCTTCAGCACAGATACGCAGTATTTT. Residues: CASSQEVRGGATFSTDTQYF.